Listed here is a single T cell receptor (beta chain). The antigen is not known. The entry originates in a study of cytomegalovirus exposure and HLA in healthy donors. General study points: Reports showed the classifier diagnosing cytomegalovirus status with high specificity and sensitivity. Later genetic work tied a missense DCLRE1C variant to beta-chain V and J trimming. Immune exposure information comprised only CMV serostatus. The authors later found HLA-associated TCR beta chains more clonally expanded than equally common others.

V was shortened by 0 bases and J by 4 bases, with 10 bases between the two germline ends. The V gene's germline CDR1 is MNHEY and CDR2 SVGAGI. The CDR3 has 15 residues. Primers: 60 Vbeta forward and 13 Jbeta reverse. The table came from immunoSEQ multiplex PCR; TCRdb's copy has only in-frame clones and leaves some out. This table holds 200,000 to 250,000 clones. The sequenced sample was PBMCs. V usage is TRBV6-5 and J usage is TRBJ1-5; D unresolved. The origin of this receptor is a woman in her 30s in good health and CMV-seropositive. DNA for the CDR3: TGTGCCAGCAGTTACTCCAGGACGGGAAATCAGCCCCAGCATTTT. Its protein product is CASSYSRTGNQPQHF.